This record looks at one T cell receptor beta chain sequence and its context. The antigen is not known. Several immunoSEQ plates held equal portions of the genomic DNA taken from each subset. Method: immunoSEQ multiplex PCR; TCRdb's copy keeps in-frame clones and lacks some. The repertoire includes 2 million to 2.5 million clones, 90% to 95% of them detected once, and about 0.37% sits in the top ten. This record belongs to a study of shared clonotypes between healthy human individuals. Study results and caveats: Naive CD4 clonotypes were shared across several donors at around 5%.

CDR1 and CDR2 from the germline V gene are MDHEN and SYDVKM. The ends were cut back, 7 bases at V and 5 bases at J, with 21 bases in the middle. The CDR3 totals 15 residues. V is TRBV28 and J is TRBJ2-7; D unresolved. The material sequenced was naive CD4+ T cells from PBMCs. Subset in this sample: CD45RA+ positively selected. The sequence came from a young man in good health. Some clones in this sample may be carry-over from other donors' samples. The CDR3 here is CASTRLADPPHEQYF. CDR3 in DNA: TGTGCCAGCACCCGCTTAGCTGACCCCCCCCACGAGCAGTACTTC.